This TCR beta chain originates from a study of OX40 agonist ivuxolimab in advanced cancers. As for the study in general: Eligibility rules accepted prior anti-PD-1, anti-PD-L1 or anti-CTLA-4 therapy, and 35% to 45% had some.

Repertoires were generated with immunoSEQ multiplex PCR, while TCRdb's copy carries only in-frame clones and drops some. Of 40,000 to 45,000 clones in the sample, about 80% were seen once. The material sequenced was CD4+ or CD8+ T cells sorted from blood, taken in a trial of the OX40 agonist ivuxolimab. The clonotype comes from an adult with an advanced solid tumor such as melanoma, head and neck, liver or kidney cancer.

The CDR3 loop is CASSLVGAGANVLTF. CDR3 nucleotide sequence: TGCGCCAGCAGCTTGGTAGGGGCTGGGGCCAACGTCCTGACTTTC. This chain connects TRBV5-1 to TRBJ2-6; tentative D call: TRBD1 (5 bases). CDR1 is SGHRS, CDR2 YFSETQ, per germline. The V gene lost 0 bases and the J gene lost 2 bases, with 6 bases spanning the gap. CDR3 length equals 15 residues.